The clone carrying this TCR beta chain was counted once. This record belongs to a study of blood T cell repertoires in COVID-19. Study as a whole: Acute and convalescent COVID-19 samples came from the United States, Italy and Spain. PBMCs, B-cell-depleted T cells, or T cells provided the cDNA or gDNA that made up the material.

Recruited during active infection, patients (from Seattle) were subsequently followed longitudinally. In the original processing: Reference gene primer amplification in the assay estimated nucleated cell counts. Measured with immunoSEQ multiplex PCR; TCRdb has only the in-frame clones, and not every one. The V and J calls and clone size come from that table; D and trimming were worked out from the DNA. The data hold fewer than 150,000 clones, with around 85% observed a single time. This clonotype originated in a woman aged 55-69 years with COVID-19, enrolled during active disease. Sequenced material: peripheral blood.

CDR3 bases: TGTGCCAGCATCGAACAGGGGGCAGGCACTGAAGCTTTCTTT. The encoded protein is CASIEQGAGTEAFF. The chain is built from TRBV5-6 and TRBJ1-1; TRBD1 agrees at 9 bases. CDR1 and CDR2 (germline): SGHDT, YYEEEE. Trimming at V came to 6 bases and at J to 4 bases, leaving 7 bases not matched to a gene. The CDR3 totals 14 residues.